These 30 T cell receptor beta chains share one sample of origin, sequenced in a study of early stage breast cancer tumors. The protocol was immunoSEQ multiplex PCR, while the TCRdb copy is restricted to in-frame clones and leaves out a portion. The repertoire holds about 41,000 clones, with about 78% as singletons. The specimen was blood. The receptor set was obtained from a person in their fifties with breast cancer.

CDR3 coding DNA: TGTGCCAGCAGCGTAGGTCGGGTAAACACCATATATTTT. Protein: CASSVGRVNTIYF. The chain has TRBV9 and TRBJ1-3; no firm D call. This CDR3 is 13 amino acids long. Trimming took 0 bases from V and 6 from J, leaving 7 bases between them. CDR1 SGDLS and CDR2 YYNGEE come from the germline V gene. Together with reference TRBV9 and TRBJ1-3, the CDR3 gives the full variable domain: DSGVTQTPKHLITATGQRVTLRCSPRSGDLSVYWYQQSLDQGLQFLIQYYNGEERAKGNILERFSAQQFPDLHSELNLSSLELGDSALYFCASSVGRVNTIYFGEGSWLTVV.

The V call is TRBV7-3, the J call TRBJ1-1; possibly TRBD1 for D (5 bases). From germline, CDR1 is SGHTA and CDR2 FQGTGA. V was trimmed by 5 bases and J by 0 bases, leaving 10 bases between them. The CDR3 is 14 amino acids. CDR3 residues: CASSADSLNTEAFF. The CDR3 nucleotides read TGTGCCAGCAGCGCCGACAGCTTGAACACTGAAGCTTTCTTT.

The V and J genes are TRBV19 and TRBJ1-2; 7 bases map to TRBD1. Germline V gene lookup returns CDR1 LNHDA and CDR2 SQIVND (reference sequence). Trimming at V came to 1 base and at J to 5 bases, leaving 7 bases not matched to a gene. This CDR3 contains 15 residues. Here the CDR3 DNA reads TGTGCCAGTAGTATAGCCCGGACAGGCCAGTATGGCTACACCTTC. Its protein product is CASSIARTGQYGYTF.

V gene TRBV6-5 combines with J gene TRBJ1-2; D may be TRBD1 (5 bases). CDR3 size: 14 residues. Germline loops: CDR1 MNHEY, CDR2 SVGAGI. Trimming cost V 10 bases and J 5 bases, with 20 bases left between them. In nucleotides, the CDR3 is TGTGCCACCAGCCTACGAGGGGCGGGGTATGGCTACACCTTC. This translates into CATSLRGAGYGYTF.

V usage is TRBV2 and J usage is TRBJ1-5, with TRBD1 matching over 10 bases. J gave up 14 bases and V 6 bases, and 7 bases lay outside the gene matches. The germline CDR1 and CDR2 sequences are SNHLY and FYNNEI. The CDR3 runs to 12 residues. The CDR3 spells CASSHDRGREHF. The CDR3 region has the DNA TGTGCCAGCAGCCACGACAGGGGGCGGGAGCATTTT.

This chain uses TRBV5-6 with TRBJ2-4; D is perhaps TRBD1 (5 bases). V dropped 0 bases and J dropped 0 bases, with 10 bases sitting between them. CDR1 and CDR2 from the germline V gene are SGHDT and YYEEEE. This CDR3 has 16 residues. CDR3 coding DNA: TGTGCCAGCAGCTTGGCAAGGGGCTTAGCCAAAAACATTCAGTACTTC. This sequence encodes CASSLARGLAKNIQYF.

This clone was seen a few times. V and J are TRBV5-6 and TRBJ1-6; perhaps TRBD1 as D (5 bases). The V and J ends lost 4 bases and 6 bases respectively, with 11 bases between them. Germline-derived CDR1 and CDR2 are SGHDT and YYEEEE. The CDR3 totals 14 residues. This CDR3 is CASSTGLFNSPLHF. For the CDR3, the DNA is TGTGCCAGCAGCACGGGACTCTTTAATTCACCCCTCCACTTT.

The gene calls are TRBV11-1 and TRBJ2-2; D not certain. Trimming took 5 bases from V and 2 from J, leaving 12 bases between them. Looked up from germline, CDR1 is SGHAT and CDR2 is FQDESV (reference sequence). The CDR3 has 15 residues. The CDR3 region has the DNA TGTGCCAGCAGCCTGGGCCGCCCCAACACCGGGGAGCTGTTTTTT. Translating gives CASSLGRPNTGELFF.

This rearrangement joins TRBV10-3 to TRBJ2-7; D gene ambiguous. V dropped 0 bases and J dropped 3 bases, with 9 bases sitting between them. Germline CDR1 and CDR2: ENHRY and SYGVKD. The CDR3 has 14 amino acids. The CDR3 region is CAISESPYSYEQYV. The CDR3 coding sequence is TGTGCCATCAGTGAGTCCCCATATAGCTACGAGCAGTACGTC.

The V gene is TRBV5-5, the J gene TRBJ1-4; D perhaps matches TRBD1 (6 bases). Germline CDR1 and CDR2: SGHKS and YYEKEE (reference sequence). The CDR3 totals 14 residues. V lost 0 bases and J lost 8, with 11 bases in between. CDR3 protein: CASSLGQVQEKLFF. DNA for the CDR3: TGTGCCAGCAGCTTGGGACAGGTTCAGGAAAAACTGTTTTTT.

This clone was counted a few times. The V call is TRBV7-9, the J call TRBJ2-7, with 7 bases that match TRBD2. V trimming: 4 bases; J trimming: 2 bases; junction bases outside the gene matches: 2. Germline assignment: CDR1 SEHNR and CDR2 FQNEAQ (reference sequence). The CDR3 is made up of 13 amino acids. CDR3 region: CASSSLAAYEQYF. CDR3 coding DNA: TGTGCCAGCAGCTCCCTAGCGGCCTACGAGCAGTACTTC. Combining the CDR3 with reference TRBV7-9 and TRBJ2-7 gives the whole variable domain DTGVSQNPRHKITKRGQNVTFRCDPISEHNRLYWYRQTLGQGPEFLTYFQNEAQLEKSRLLSDRFSAERPKGSFSTLEIQRTEQGDSAMYLCASSSLAAYEQYFGPGTRLTVT.

This rearrangement joins TRBV20-1 to TRBJ2-7; no clear D gene. Germline V gene data show CDR1 as DFQATT and CDR2 as SNEGSKA (reference sequence). Trimming pared 6 bases from V and 5 bases from J, leaving 11 bases between. The CDR3 runs to 11 residues. The CDR3 spells CSARKVDEQYF. As DNA, the CDR3 is TGCAGTGCCAGGAAAGTAGACGAGCAGTACTTC.

The gene calls are TRBV5-1 and TRBJ2-3; weak D call: TRBD2 (5 bases). CDR1 and CDR2 from the germline V gene are SGHRS and YFSETQ. The CDR3 sequence is 14 residues long. The germline V and J ends were trimmed by 3 bases and 2 bases, with 10 bases remaining between them. CDR3 residues: CASSYGLDTDTQYF. CDR3 in DNA: TGCGCCAGCAGCTACGGACTTGACACAGATACGCAGTATTTT.

V usage is TRBV9 and J usage is TRBJ2-1, with 13 bases identical to TRBD2. CDR3 length: 15 amino acids. The junction had 5 bases not matched to a gene; V was cut back by 4 bases and J by 7 bases. Germline CDR1 SGDLS, CDR2 YYNGEE. The CDR3 nucleotides are TGTGCCAGCAGCTTAACTAGCGGGAGGGAGAATGAGCAGTTCTTC. Amino acids: CASSLTSGRENEQFF.

The rearrangement links TRBV19 to TRBJ1-5; D uncertain. Germline values: CDR1 LNHDA, CDR2 SQIVND (reference sequence). V was clipped by 8 bases and J by 7 bases, with 12 bases between them. This CDR3 comprises 12 residues. The CDR3 region is CASHSTEQPQHF. The CDR3 DNA reads TGTGCCAGTCATAGTACCGAACAGCCCCAGCATTTT.

There are many counts of this clone. The V call is TRBV15, the J call TRBJ2-7; the D is unclear. CDR1 is LNHNV, CDR2 YYDKDF, per germline (reference sequence). Trimming removed 0 bases from V and 4 bases from J, with 4 bases in between. The CDR3 is made up of 12 amino acids. CDR3 DNA sequence: TGTGCCACCAGCAGAGACAGTTACGAGCAGTACTTC. Translation: CATSRDSYEQYF.

This chain uses TRBV9 with TRBJ2-3; D gene uncertain. Trimming took 2 bases from V and 5 from J, leaving 15 bases between them. The CDR3 is 15 amino acids. CDR1 and CDR2 from the germline V gene are SGDLS and YYNGEE. The CDR3 coding sequence is TGTGCCAGCAGCGTTGTCTCTGGCCGGAGAGATACGCAGTATTTT. This sequence encodes CASSVVSGRRDTQYF.

This rearrangement joins TRBV6-6 to TRBJ1-5, with 11 nucleotides matching TRBD1. Germline CDR1 is MNHNY and CDR2 is SVGAGI (reference sequence). V lost 6 bases and J lost 5; bases outside the gene matches: 6. This CDR3 has 15 residues. The DNA of the CDR3 is TGTGCCAGCAGCCCCGGGACAGGGGGACATCAGCCCCAGCATTTT. This translates into CASSPGTGGHQPQHF.

This rearrangement joins TRBV19 to TRBJ1-5; perhaps TRBD1 as D (6 bases). V lost 10 bases, J lost 5 bases, and 15 bases lay in between. Germline loops: CDR1 LNHDA, CDR2 SQIVND (reference sequence). This CDR3 spans 13 amino acids. The CDR3 protein is CATTDRSDQPQHF. CDR3 nucleotides: TGTGCCACCACCGACAGGTCCGATCAGCCCCAGCATTTT.

V usage is TRBV5-6 and J usage is TRBJ2-7; TRBD1 matches at 10 bases. The CDR3 is 15 amino acids. V shed 4 bases and J 2 bases; nucleotides not matched to a gene: 6. Germline lookup yields CDR1 SGHDT and CDR2 YYEEEE. The CDR3, as DNA: TGTGCCAGCAGCGCAACCGGGACAGGGGCCTACGAGCAGTACGTC. This gives the protein CASSATGTGAYEQYV.

V gene TRBV27 combines with J gene TRBJ2-7; TRBD2 matches 14 bases. The CDR3 loop spans 14 amino acids. V lost 7 bases, J lost 9 bases, and 8 bases stayed unmatched. Germline lookup yields CDR1 MNHEY and CDR2 SMNVEV (reference sequence). The CDR3 region has the DNA TGTGCCAGCACCCCGGGACTAGCGGGAGTTGGGCAGTACTTC. Protein: CASTPGLAGVGQYF.

This clone appeared a few times. V and J are TRBV4-1 and TRBJ1-5, with 7 nucleotides matching TRBD1. Per germline, CDR1 MGHRA and CDR2 YSYEKL. The CDR3 length is 17 residues. The V and J ends lost 0 bases and 2 bases, in that order; junction bases with no gene match: 7. The CDR3 region is CASSQDRIDRGNQPQHF. In DNA form, the CDR3 reads TGCGCCAGCAGCCAAGATAGGATCGACAGGGGCAATCAGCCCCAGCATTTT.

The chain carries TRBV5-1 and TRBJ2-6; a weak D match, TRBD2 (5 bases). The ends were cut back, 4 bases at V and 4 bases at J, with 12 bases in the middle. This CDR3 region has 15 residues. Germline-derived CDR1 and CDR2 are SGHRS and YFSETQ. The CDR3 here is CASSIGLGGANVLTF. The CDR3 bases are TGCGCCAGCAGCATTGGACTCGGAGGGGCCAACGTCCTGACTTTC.

This clone appeared a few times. The chain links TRBV5-4 to TRBJ2-7; D is uncertain. V lost 0 bases and J 4 bases, leaving 5 bases between the germline ends. The CDR3 is made up of 12 amino acids. The germline CDR1 and CDR2 sequences are SGHNT and YYREEE (reference sequence). The CDR3 sequence is CASSLGQYEQYF. The CDR3 DNA sequence: TGTGCCAGCAGCTTGGGACAATACGAGCAGTACTTC.

A few counts support this clone. The rearrangement links TRBV19 to TRBJ1-5, with 10 bases identical to TRBD1. Trimming cost V 3 bases and J 5 bases; bases outside gene matches: 4. This CDR3 is built from 15 residues. CDR1 and CDR2 (germline): LNHDA, SQIVND (reference sequence). CDR3 loop: CASSMWTGGDQPQHF. The DNA of the CDR3 is TGTGCCAGTAGTATGTGGACAGGGGGTGATCAGCCCCAGCATTTT.

This rearrangement joins TRBV4-2 to TRBJ1-2; D is possibly TRBD1 (5 bases). Trimming shortened V by 1 base and J by 7 bases, and 13 bases separated the two germline ends. CDR3 length: 14 amino acids. Germline CDR1 LGHNA, CDR2 YNFKEQ. CDR3 coding DNA: TGTGCCAGCAGCCAAGGCAATGGGGGGGGTGGCTACACCTTC. Translating gives CASSQGNGGGGYTF.

The table lists this clone with a few counts. This rearrangement joins TRBV4-1 to TRBJ2-7, with D possibly being TRBD2 (5 bases). The length of the CDR3 is 15 residues. Trimming took 1 base from V and 3 from J, leaving 13 bases between them. Germline loops: CDR1 MGHRA, CDR2 YSYEKL. The CDR3 DNA reads TGCGCCAGCAGCCAAGGAGAGGGCTTGTACTACGAGCAGTACTTC. Its translation is CASSQGEGLYYEQYF.

The rearrangement links TRBV29-1 to TRBJ2-7; 9 bases line up with TRBD2. V shed 5 bases, J shed 2 bases, and the junction held 4 bases outside the gene matches. CDR1 and CDR2 from the germline V gene are SQVTM and ANQGSEA. This CDR3 comprises 13 residues. CDR3 in DNA: TGCAGCGTTAGACTAGCGGAGACCTACGAGCAGTACTTC. Amino acid sequence: CSVRLAETYEQYF.

This clone was counted between two and nine times. This chain links TRBV29-1 with TRBJ1-1; 7 bases are a match to TRBD1. Germline V gene sequence: CDR1 SQVTM, CDR2 ANQGSEA. This CDR3 spans 11 amino acids. The J segment lost 5 bases and the V segment lost 8 bases, leaving 5 bases of the junction unmatched. The CDR3 coding sequence is TGCAGCCCAAACAGGGGAACTGAAGCTTTCTTT. Translating it yields CSPNRGTEAFF.

This chain links TRBV28 with TRBJ2-3; 9 bases map to TRBD1. The junction had 10 bases not matched to a gene; V was cut back by 4 bases and J by 8 bases. The CDR3 is 15 residues long. Germline V gene data show CDR1 as MDHEN and CDR2 as SYDVKM. CDR3 sequence: CASSSRDRAPGTQYF. CDR3 bases: TGTGCCAGCAGTTCCCGGGACAGGGCGCCAGGTACGCAGTATTTT.